This entry lists 5 T cell receptor beta chains sequenced from one sample in a study of T cell responses to AZD1222 COVID-19 vaccine. Assay used: immunoSEQ multiplex PCR; TCRdb lists only in-frame clones, some missing. The sample yields 240,000 or so clones, over 90% seen once. The specimen comprised peripheral blood, sampled on day 0 of AZD1222 vaccination. The receptors originated from an adult in good health.

Written as DNA, the CDR3 is TGTGCCAGCAGCCGGACAGGGGGCATAGATCAGCCCCAGCATTTT. This sequence encodes CASSRTGGIDQPQHF. The V call is TRBV11-2, the J call TRBJ1-5, with TRBD1 identical over 11 bases. Germline CDR1 and CDR2: SGHAT and FQNNGV. Trimming cost V 5 bases and J 5 bases; bases outside gene matches: 5. The CDR3 contains 15 residues.

This chain connects TRBV11-2 to TRBJ2-1; D is unclear. From germline, CDR1 is SGHAT and CDR2 FQNNGV. This CDR3 comprises 16 residues. V gave up 5 bases and J gave up 3 bases, with 17 bases separating them. DNA of the CDR3: TGTGCCAGCAGCGTTAGGGTAGGCCTTGGCTACAATGAGCAGTTCTTC. It encodes CASSVRVGLGYNEQFF.

The gene calls are TRBV11-3 and TRBJ2-2; 7 positions match TRBD2. The V segment lost 5 bases and the J segment 2 bases; nucleotides outside the gene matches: 5. Germline loops: CDR1 SGHNT, CDR2 YENEEA. This CDR3 comprises 15 residues. CDR3 residues: CASSPGRANTGELFF. CDR3 DNA: TGTGCCAGCAGCCCTGGGAGGGCTAACACCGGGGAGCTGTTTTTT.

The chain has TRBV11-2 and TRBJ2-4; 8 bases match TRBD1. The V gene's germline CDR1 is SGHAT and CDR2 FQNNGV. Germline trimming cut 1 base from V and 12 bases from J; bases unmatched to any gene: 11. CDR3 size: 15 residues. The CDR3 reads CASSLAPRTGLNQYF. CDR3 DNA sequence: TGTGCCAGCAGCTTAGCCCCGAGGACAGGGTTGAATCAGTACTTC.

The J gene is TRBJ2-3, the V gene TRBV11-1; D tentatively fits TRBD1 or TRBD2 (5 bases each). Trimming left V 6 bases short and J 4 bases short, with 14 bases between. Germline-derived CDR1 and CDR2 are SGHAT and FQDESV (reference sequence). This CDR3 is 14 amino acids long. The CDR3: CASRTGRFPDTQYF. The CDR3 DNA sequence: TGTGCCAGCAGGACGGGGCGGTTCCCAGATACGCAGTATTTT.